This T cell receptor (beta chain) came from a study of blood T cell repertoires in COVID-19. Study as a whole: Sites in the United States, Italy and Spain provided acute and convalescent COVID-19 samples.

Germline V CDR1 and CDR2: MGHDK, SYGVNS. V was pared by 4 bases and J by 0 bases, with 9 bases between. The CDR3 has 14 residues. Only in-frame clones appear in the TCRdb table, and some are missing; sequencing was by immunoSEQ multiplex PCR. The sample holds 200,000 to 250,000 clones, roughly 88% seen once. Cohorts were assigned according to the clinical history that participants reported. Sequencing was carried out using PBMCs or T cells enriched from blood (not recorded which). This clonotype was obtained from a woman in her 40s with acute COVID-19. The chain carries TRBV25-1 and TRBJ1-1, with unresolved D. In DNA, the CDR3 is TGTGCCAGCAGTGGTTCCTCCTTGAACACTGAAGCTTTCTTT. Translating it yields CASSGSSLNTEAFF.